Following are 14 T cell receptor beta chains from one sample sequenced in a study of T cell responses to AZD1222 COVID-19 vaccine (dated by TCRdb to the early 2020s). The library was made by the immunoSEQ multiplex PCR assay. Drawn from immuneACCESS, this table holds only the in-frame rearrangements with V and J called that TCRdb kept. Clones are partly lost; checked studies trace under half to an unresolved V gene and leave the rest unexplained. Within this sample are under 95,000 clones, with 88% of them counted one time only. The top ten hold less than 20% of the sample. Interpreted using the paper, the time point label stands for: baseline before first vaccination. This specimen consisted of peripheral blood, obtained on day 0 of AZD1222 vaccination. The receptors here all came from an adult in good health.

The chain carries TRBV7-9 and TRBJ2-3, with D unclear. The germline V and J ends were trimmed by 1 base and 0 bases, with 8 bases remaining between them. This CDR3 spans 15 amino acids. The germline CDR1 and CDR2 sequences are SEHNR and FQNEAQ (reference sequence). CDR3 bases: TGTGCCAGCAGCTTAGTTCGAGCGAGCACAGATACGCAGTATTTT. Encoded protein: CASSLVRASTDTQYF.

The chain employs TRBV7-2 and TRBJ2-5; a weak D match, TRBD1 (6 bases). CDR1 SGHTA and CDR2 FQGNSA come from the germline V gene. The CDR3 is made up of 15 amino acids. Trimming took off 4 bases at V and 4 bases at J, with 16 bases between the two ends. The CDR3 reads CASSSAQGLRETQYF. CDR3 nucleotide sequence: TGTGCCAGCAGCTCCGCACAGGGCCTAAGAGAGACCCAGTACTTC.

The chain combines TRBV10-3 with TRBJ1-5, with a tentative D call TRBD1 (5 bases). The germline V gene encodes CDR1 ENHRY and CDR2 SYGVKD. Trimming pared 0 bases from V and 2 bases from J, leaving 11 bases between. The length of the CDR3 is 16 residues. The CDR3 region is CAISESGLRGNQPQHF. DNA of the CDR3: TGTGCCATCAGTGAGTCGGGACTAAGGGGCAATCAGCCCCAGCATTTT.

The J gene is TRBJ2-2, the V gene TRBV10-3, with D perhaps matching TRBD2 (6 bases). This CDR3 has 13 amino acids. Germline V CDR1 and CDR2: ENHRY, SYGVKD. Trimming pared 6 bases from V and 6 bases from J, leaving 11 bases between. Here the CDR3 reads CAIREGGSGELFF. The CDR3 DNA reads TGTGCCATCAGGGAGGGTGGATCCGGGGAGCTGTTTTTT.

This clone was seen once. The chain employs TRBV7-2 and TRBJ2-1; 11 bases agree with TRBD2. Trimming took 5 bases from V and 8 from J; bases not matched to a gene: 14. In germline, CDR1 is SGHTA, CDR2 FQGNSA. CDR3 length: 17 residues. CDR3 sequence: CASSALLVAGGSDEQFF. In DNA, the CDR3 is TGTGCCAGCAGCGCGCTCTTGGTAGCGGGAGGGTCCGATGAGCAGTTCTTC.

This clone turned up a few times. In nucleotides, the CDR3 is TGTGCCAGCAGCACAGGTTTAGGGTACGAGCAGTACTTC. Encoded protein: CASSTGLGYEQYF. The rearrangement joins TRBV11-2 to TRBJ2-7; a weak D match, TRBD1 (5 bases). CDR3 size: 13 residues. The germline V gene has CDR1 SGHAT and CDR2 FQNNGV. V dropped 5 bases and J dropped 4 bases, with 12 bases sitting between them.

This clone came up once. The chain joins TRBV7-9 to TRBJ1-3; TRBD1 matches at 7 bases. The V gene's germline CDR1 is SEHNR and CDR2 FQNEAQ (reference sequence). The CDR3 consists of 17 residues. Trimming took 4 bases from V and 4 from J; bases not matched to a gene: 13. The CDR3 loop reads CASSSLKKQGYGNTIYF. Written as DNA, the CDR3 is TGTGCCAGCAGCTCCTTGAAAAAACAGGGGTACGGAAACACCATATATTTT.

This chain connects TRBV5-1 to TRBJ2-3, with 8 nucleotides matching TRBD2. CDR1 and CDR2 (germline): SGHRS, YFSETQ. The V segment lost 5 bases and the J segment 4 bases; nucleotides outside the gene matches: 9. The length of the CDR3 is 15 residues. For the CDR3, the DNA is TGCGCCAGCAGGACATTGGGACTAGAGGCAGATACGCAGTATTTT. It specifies CASRTLGLEADTQYF.

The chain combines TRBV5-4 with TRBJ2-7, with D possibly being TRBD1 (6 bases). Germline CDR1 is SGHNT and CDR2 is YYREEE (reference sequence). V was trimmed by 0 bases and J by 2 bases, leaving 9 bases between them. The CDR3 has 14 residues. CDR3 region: CASSLGQVTYEQYF. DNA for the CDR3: TGTGCCAGCAGCTTGGGACAGGTTACCTACGAGCAGTACTTC. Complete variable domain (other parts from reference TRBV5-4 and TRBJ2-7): ETGVTQSPTHLIKTRGQQVTLRCSSQSGHNTVSWYQQALGQGPQFIFQYYREEENGRGNFPPRFSGLQFPNYSSELNVNALELDDSALYLCASSLGQVTYEQYFGPGTRLTVT.

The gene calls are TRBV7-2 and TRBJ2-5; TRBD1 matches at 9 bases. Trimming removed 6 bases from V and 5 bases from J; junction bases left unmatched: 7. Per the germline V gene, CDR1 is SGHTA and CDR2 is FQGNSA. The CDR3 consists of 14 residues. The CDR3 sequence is CASRRGDRVETQYF. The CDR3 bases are TGTGCCAGCAGACGGGGGGACAGGGTGGAGACCCAGTACTTC. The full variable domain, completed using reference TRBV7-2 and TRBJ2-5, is GAGVSQSPSNKVTEKGKDVELRCDPISGHTALYWYRQSLGQGLEFLIYFQGNSAPDKSGLPSDRFSAERTGGSVSTLTIQRTQQEDSAVYLCASRRGDRVETQYFGPGTRLLVL.

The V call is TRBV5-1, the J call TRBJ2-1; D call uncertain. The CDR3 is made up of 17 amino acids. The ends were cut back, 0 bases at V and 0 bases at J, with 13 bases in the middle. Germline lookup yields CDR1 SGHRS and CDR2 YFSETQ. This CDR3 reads CASSLAWNSNSYNEQFF. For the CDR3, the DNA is TGCGCCAGCAGCTTGGCCTGGAATAGCAACTCCTACAATGAGCAGTTCTTC.

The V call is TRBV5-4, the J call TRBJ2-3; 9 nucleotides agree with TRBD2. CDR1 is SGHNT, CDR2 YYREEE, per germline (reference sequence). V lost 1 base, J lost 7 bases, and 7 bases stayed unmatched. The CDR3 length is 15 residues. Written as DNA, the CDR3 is TGTGCCAGCAGCTTGACCGGGACTAGCATGTATACGCAGTATTTT. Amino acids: CASSLTGTSMYTQYF.

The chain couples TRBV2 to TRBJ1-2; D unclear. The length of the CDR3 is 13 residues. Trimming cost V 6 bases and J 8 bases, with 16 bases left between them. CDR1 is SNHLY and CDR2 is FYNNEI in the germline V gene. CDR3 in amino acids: CASSIGWEGGYTF. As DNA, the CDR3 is TGTGCCAGCAGCATAGGGTGGGAGGGCGGCTACACCTTC.

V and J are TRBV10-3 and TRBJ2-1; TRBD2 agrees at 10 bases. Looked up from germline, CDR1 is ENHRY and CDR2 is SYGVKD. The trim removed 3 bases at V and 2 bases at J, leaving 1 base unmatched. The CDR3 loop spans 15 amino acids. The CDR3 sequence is CAISETSGTYNEQFF. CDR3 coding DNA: TGTGCCATCAGTGAAACTAGCGGGACCTACAATGAGCAGTTCTTC.